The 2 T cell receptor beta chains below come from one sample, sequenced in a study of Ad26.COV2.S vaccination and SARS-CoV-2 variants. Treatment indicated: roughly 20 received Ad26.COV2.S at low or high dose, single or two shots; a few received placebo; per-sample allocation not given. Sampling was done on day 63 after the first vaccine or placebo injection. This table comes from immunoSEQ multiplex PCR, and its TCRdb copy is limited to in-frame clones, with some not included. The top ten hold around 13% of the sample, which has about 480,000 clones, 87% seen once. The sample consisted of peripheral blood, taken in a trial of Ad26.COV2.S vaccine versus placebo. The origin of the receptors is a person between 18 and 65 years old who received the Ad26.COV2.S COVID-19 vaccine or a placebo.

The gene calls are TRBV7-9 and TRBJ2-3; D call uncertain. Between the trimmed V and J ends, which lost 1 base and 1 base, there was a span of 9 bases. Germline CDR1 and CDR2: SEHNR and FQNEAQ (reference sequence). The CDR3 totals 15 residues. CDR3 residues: CASSLDFQGTDTQYF. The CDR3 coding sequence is TGTGCCAGCAGCTTAGATTTTCAGGGCACAGATACGCAGTATTTT.

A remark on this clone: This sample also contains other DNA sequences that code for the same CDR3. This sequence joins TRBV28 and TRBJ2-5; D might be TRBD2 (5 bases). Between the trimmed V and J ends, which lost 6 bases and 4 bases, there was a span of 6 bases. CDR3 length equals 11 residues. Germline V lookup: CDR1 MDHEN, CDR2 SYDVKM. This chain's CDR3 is CASSLAETQYF. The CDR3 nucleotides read TGTGCCAGCAGCCTAGCAGAGACCCAGTACTTC. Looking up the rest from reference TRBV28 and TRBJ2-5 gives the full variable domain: DVKVTQSSRYLVKRTGEKVFLECVQDMDHENMFWYRQDPGLGLRLIYFSYDVKMKEKGDIPEGYSVSREKKERFSLILESASTNQTSMYLCASSLAETQYFGPGTRLLVL.